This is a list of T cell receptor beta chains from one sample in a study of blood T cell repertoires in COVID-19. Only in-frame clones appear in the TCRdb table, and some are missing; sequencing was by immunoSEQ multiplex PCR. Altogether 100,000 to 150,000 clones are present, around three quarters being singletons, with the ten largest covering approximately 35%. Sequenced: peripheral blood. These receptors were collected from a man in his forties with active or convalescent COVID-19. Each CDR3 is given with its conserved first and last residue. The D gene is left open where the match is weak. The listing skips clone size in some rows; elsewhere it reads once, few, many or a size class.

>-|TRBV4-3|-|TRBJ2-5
TGCGCCAGCAGCCAAGAGGGGGGAGAGACCCAGTACTTC
CASSQEGGETQYF
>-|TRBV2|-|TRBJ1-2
TGTGCCAGCAGTGAAGGGGTCAGGTCCAGGTATGGCTACACCTTC
CASSEGVRSRYGYTF
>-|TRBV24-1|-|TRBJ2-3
TGTGCCACCAGTGATTGGGGCAGTAACACAGATACGCAGTATTTT
CATSDWGSNTDTQYF
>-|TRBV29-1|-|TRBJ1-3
TGCAGCGTTGACCACAGGGACTCTGGAAACACCATATATTTT
CSVDHRDSGNTIYF
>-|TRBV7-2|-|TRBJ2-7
TGTGCCAGCAGCCCCACGGGGGCGGGAGCCTACGAGCAGTACTTC
CASSPTGAGAYEQYF
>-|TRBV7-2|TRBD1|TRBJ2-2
TGTGCCAGCAGAGGACAGGGGGCAGGCGGGGAGCTGTTTTTT
CASRGQGAGGELFF
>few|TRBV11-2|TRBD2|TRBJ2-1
TGTGCCAGCAGCGTAGGGACTAGCGGAACCAATGAGCAGTTCTTC
CASSVGTSGTNEQFF
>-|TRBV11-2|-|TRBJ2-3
TGTGCCAGCAGCACAAACACCCGAGGAGATACGCAGTATTTT
CASSTNTRGDTQYF
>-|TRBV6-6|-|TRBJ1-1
TGTGCCAGCACTTCTAGGGGTGAAGCTTTCTTT
CASTSRGEAFF
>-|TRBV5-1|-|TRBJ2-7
TGCGCCAGCAGCTGGGATGGAGTCGACAGGGAGCAGTACTTC
CASSWDGVDREQYF
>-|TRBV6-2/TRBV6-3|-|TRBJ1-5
TGTGCCAGCAGTCCGGGGGGGGGCCTCGGTCAGCCCCAGCATTTT
CASSPGGGLGQPQHF
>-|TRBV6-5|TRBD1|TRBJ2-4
TGTGCCAGCAGGGACAGGGAGGCCAAAAACATTCAGTACTTC
CASRDREAKNIQYF
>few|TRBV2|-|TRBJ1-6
TGTGCCAGCACCCGAACGGGGATCAATAATTCACCCCTCCACTTT
CASTRTGINNSPLHF
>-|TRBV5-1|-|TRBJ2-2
TGCGCCAGCAGCTTGAATGGAGTCACCGGGGAGCTGTTTTTT
CASSLNGVTGELFF
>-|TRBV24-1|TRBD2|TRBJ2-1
TGTGCCACCAGTGATTGGGGACTAGCGGGGGGCTACAATGAGCAGTTCTTC
CATSDWGLAGGYNEQFF
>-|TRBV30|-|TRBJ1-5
TGTGCCTGGAGTGGGGGGGGGCCCCAGCATTTT
CAWSGGGPQHF
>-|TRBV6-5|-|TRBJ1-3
TGTGCCAGCAGGACGACTTCAAGCTCTGGAAACACCATATATTTT
CASRTTSSSGNTIYF
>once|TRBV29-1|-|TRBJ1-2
TGCAGCGTTCACAGCTATGGCTACACCTTC
CSVHSYGYTF
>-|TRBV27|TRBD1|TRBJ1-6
TGTGCCAGCAGTCCTGGACAGGGGTTGAGTTCACCCCTCCACTTT
CASSPGQGLSSPLHF
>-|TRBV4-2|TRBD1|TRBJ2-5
TGTGCCAGCAGCCAACCGGGACAGGGTGTTCGAGAGACCCAGTACTTC
CASSQPGQGVRETQYF
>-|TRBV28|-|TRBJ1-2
TGTGCCAGCAGCCCCCAGGTGGGGAGCTATGGCTACACCTTC
CASSPQVGSYGYTF
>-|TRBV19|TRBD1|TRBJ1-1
TGTGCCAGTAGTGTTGGGACAGGGGGGGCTGAAGCTTTCTTT
CASSVGTGGAEAFF